A selection of T cell receptor beta chains follows, all from one sample in a study of cytomegalovirus exposure and HLA in healthy donors. Assay used: immunoSEQ multiplex PCR; TCRdb lists only in-frame clones, some missing. The data hold 150,000 to 180,000 clones, with less than 80% observed a single time. The sequenced material came from PBMCs. The receptors were sampled from a man aged 25-45 years in good health and CMV-seronegative. Both conserved end residues are part of each CDR3. A D gene is named only where the DNA matches it firmly. Size is omitted from some rows. Given values are once, few, many or a class for expanded clones.

v_gene	d_gene	len	abundance	j_gene	CDR3nt	CDR3aa
TRBV14	-	19	-	TRBJ1-4	TGTGCCAGCAGCCCCGAACACCAGGGGCCGCGAGGGGCTAATGAAAAACTGTTTTTT	CASSPEHQGPRGANEKLFF
TRBV19	TRBD1	13	-	TRBJ2-7	TGTGCCAGTAGTCCCCCGACAGGGTACGAGCAGTACTTC	CASSPPTGYEQYF
TRBV19	-	15	-	TRBJ2-7	TGTGCCAGTAGTATTTCGGACAGTAGCTCCTACGAGCAGTACTTC	CASSISDSSSYEQYF
TRBV5-6	-	14	-	TRBJ2-2	TGTGCCAGCAGCTTTGGGCAGAGTGACGGGGAGCTGTTTTTT	CASSFGQSDGELFF
TRBV7-2	TRBD1	13	once	TRBJ2-5	TGTGCCAGCAGCTTCGATACAGGGGCGACCCAGTACTTC	CASSFDTGATQYF
TRBV6-5	-	15	-	TRBJ1-6	TGTGCCAGCAGTCAACAGAGCTCCTATAATTCACCCCTCCACTTT	CASSQQSSYNSPLHF
TRBV19	TRBD1	11	-	TRBJ1-4	TGTGCCAGTAGTAAAGGACAGGGAGTGTTTTTT	CASSKGQGVFF
TRBV7-2	-	14	-	TRBJ2-7	TGTGCCAGCAGCTTATGGAGTGAAGGTGTCGAGCAGTACTTC	CASSLWSEGVEQYF
TRBV11-3	TRBD1	14	-	TRBJ2-2	TGTGCCAGCAGCTCGGGACAGACCACCGGGGAGCTGTTTTTT	CASSSGQTTGELFF
TRBV7-9	-	11	once	TRBJ2-7	TGTGCCAGCAGCCCCGCCTACGAGCAGTACTTC	CASSPAYEQYF
TRBV4-3	-	17	once	TRBJ2-3	TGCGCCAGCAGCCCCTCTATACAGGGAAACGGTGGGGATACGCAGTATTTT	CASSPSIQGNGGDTQYF
TRBV6-1	-	14	few	TRBJ2-7	TGTGCCAGCAGGAACCGGGACAACTCCTACGAGCAGTACTTC	CASRNRDNSYEQYF
TRBV6-4	-	16	-	TRBJ2-2	TGTGCCAGCAGTGATAACAGGGTTGTGGGCACCGGGGAGCTGTTTTTT	CASSDNRVVGTGELFF
TRBV7-2	-	14	once	TRBJ1-4	TGTGCCAGCAGCCCCGGACAGTATAATGAAAAACTGTTTTTT	CASSPGQYNEKLFF
TRBV28	-	11	-	TRBJ1-1	TGTGCCTCGACAGAAAACACTGAAGCTTTCTTT	CASTENTEAFF
TRBV7-8	-	14	-	TRBJ1-4	TGTGCCAGCAGCTTAGACAGGGAGAGTGAAAAACTGTTTTTT	CASSLDRESEKLFF
TRBV6-6	TRBD1	15	-	TRBJ1-2	TGTGCCAGCAGTTCTTTACAGGGGGTTGGCTATGGCTACACCTTC	CASSSLQGVGYGYTF
TRBV14	TRBD1	19	-	TRBJ1-4	TGTGCCAGCAGCCAAGGTGAAGGGGACAGGTCTTTTCGGAATGAAAAACTGTTTTTT	CASSQGEGDRSFRNEKLFF
TRBV6-1	-	14	-	TRBJ2-6	TGTGCCAGCAACACAGGGTCTGGGGCCAACGTCCTGACTTTC	CASNTGSGANVLTF
TRBV7-9	TRBD1	14	-	TRBJ2-7	TGTGCCAGCAGCGAAGGGACAGGCCCCTACGAGCAGTACTTC	CASSEGTGPYEQYF
TRBV2	-	13	once	TRBJ2-5	TGTGCCAGCAGTGAAGGGGCGGGGGAGACCCAGTACTTC	CASSEGAGETQYF
TRBV28	-	13	-	TRBJ2-7	TGTGCCAGCAGTTTGATCAGGGGCTACGAGCAGTACTTC	CASSLIRGYEQYF
TRBV6-4	TRBD2	15	many	TRBJ2-3	TGTGCCAGCAGCGCGACTAGCGGGAGCACAGATACGCAGTATTTT	CASSATSGSTDTQYF
TRBV25-1	TRBD2	16	-	TRBJ2-5	TGTGCCAGCAGTGACGACCAGGGACTAGAGCCGGAGACCCAGTACTTC	CASSDDQGLEPETQYF
TRBV4-2	-	13	-	TRBJ2-1	TGTGCCAGCAGCCAACCGGGTAATGATGAGCAGTTCTTC	CASSQPGNDEQFF
TRBV5-1	TRBD2	16	-	TRBJ2-1	TGCGCCAGCAGCACCGGGACTAGCGGGGGGCGTAATGAGCAGTTCTTC	CASSTGTSGGRNEQFF
TRBV9	TRBD2	14	-	TRBJ2-1	TGTGCCAGCAACGGGGGGGCCTTTTCCAATGAGCAGTTCTTC	CASNGGAFSNEQFF